The entry below gives a single TCR beta chain sequence along with its context. Its antigen is as yet unknown. This entry is derived from a study of shared clonotypes between healthy human individuals. TCRdb's copy holds only in-frame clones and misses some; the assay was immunoSEQ multiplex PCR. This sample has some 2.1 million clones, with about 95% found just once. Regarding the study as a whole: Generation of non-shared clonotypes was less probable than generation of clonotypes shared by all four donors. Across subsets, estimated richness was generally greater for naive than for memory populations.

As defined, naive CD8 cells were CD45RO-negative and positively selected for CCR7, with terminally differentiated effector memory CD45RA+ cells excluded. The sample comprised naive CD8+ T cells sorted from blood. The sequence was collected from a man between 18 and 29 years old in good health.

The DNA for the CDR3 is TGTGCCAGCAGTGCATCCATGGGGCCCCAGCATTTT. Amino acids: CASSASMGPQHF. The chain joins TRBV27 to TRBJ1-5; D remains unclear. This CDR3 has 12 residues. Trimming cost V 5 bases and J 9 bases, with 11 bases left between them. The germline V gene encodes CDR1 MNHEY and CDR2 SMNVEV (reference sequence).